What follows are 14 T cell receptor beta chains derived from one specimen sequenced in a study of blood T cell repertoires in COVID-19. Data came from immunoSEQ multiplex PCR; TCRdb stores just in-frame clones and leaves some out. The sample lists 200,000 to 250,000 clones; 80% to 90% were seen once. The material sequenced was PBMCs or T cells enriched from blood (not recorded which). These receptors were collected from a woman aged 25 to 39 who had been exposed to COVID-19.

V and J are TRBV20-1 and TRBJ2-2, with D possibly being TRBD1 (5 bases). V lost 3 bases and J lost 5, with 19 bases in between. The CDR3 length is 16 residues. The germline V gene has CDR1 DFQATT and CDR2 SNEGSKA (reference sequence). CDR3 sequence reads: CSASRRLTGGTGELFF. CDR3 DNA: TGCAGTGCTAGTAGACGGCTCACAGGTGGAACCGGGGAGCTGTTTTTT.

CDR3 DNA sequence: TGTGCCAGCAGCTTAGGGGGCCTTAGCCCCACCATATATTTT. Translated: CASSLGGLSPTIYF. This chain connects TRBV11-2 to TRBJ1-3; a weak D match, TRBD1 (5 bases). CDR3 length: 14 amino acids. Germline V lookup: CDR1 SGHAT, CDR2 FQNNGV. V lost 1 base, J lost 9 bases, and 13 bases lay in between.

The chain combines TRBV30 with TRBJ2-1; 9 bases line up with TRBD2. From germline, CDR1 is GTSNPN and CDR2 SVGIG (reference sequence). V lost 2 bases to trimming and J lost 0 bases; unmatched junction nucleotides: 8. This CDR3 spans 17 amino acids. The DNA for the CDR3 is TGTGCCTGGAGTCCCTGGACTAGCGATAGCTCCTACAATGAGCAGTTCTTC. It is translated as CAWSPWTSDSSYNEQFF.

This chain links TRBV20-1 with TRBJ2-3; the D gene is possibly TRBD2 (5 bases). CDR1 and CDR2 (germline): DFQATT, SNEGSKA (reference sequence). V lost 3 bases and J lost 2, with 18 bases in between. The CDR3 sequence is 16 residues long. In nucleotides, the CDR3 is TGCAGTGCTAGTCAAGAGGGTGGCAGGATCACAGATACGCAGTATTTT. It specifies CSASQEGGRITDTQYF.

The chain carries TRBV19 and TRBJ2-2; unclear D gene. The germline V and J ends were trimmed by 7 bases and 5 bases, with 11 bases remaining between them. The CDR3 contains 13 residues. Germline V CDR1 and CDR2: LNHDA, SQIVND (reference sequence). CDR3 in DNA: TGTGCCAGTAAGCTGCTTATTACCGGGGAGCTGTTTTTT. Translated, it gives CASKLLITGELFF.

The rearrangement links TRBV12-5 to TRBJ1-1; the match to TRBD1 covers 11 bases. The germline gives CDR1 LGHNT, CDR2 FRNRAP. V shed 5 bases, J shed 7 bases, and the junction held 18 bases outside the gene matches. The CDR3 length is 18 residues. Here the CDR3 reads CASGLRTGGGFYHNEAFF. CDR3 in DNA: TGTGCTAGTGGTCTACGGACAGGGGGCGGTTTTTATCACAATGAAGCTTTCTTT.

The chain carries TRBV12-3 or TRBV12-4 and TRBJ2-7, with unresolved D. Trimming cost V 6 bases and J 2 bases, with 8 bases left between them. The CDR3 loop spans 12 amino acids. The CDR3 is CASRNTPYEQYF. The DNA of the CDR3 is TGTGCCAGCAGGAATACTCCCTACGAGCAGTACTTC.

The chain employs TRBV18 and TRBJ1-6; TRBD1 agrees at 8 bases. With V trimmed by 1 base and J by 5 bases, 7 bases remained unmatched. This CDR3 has 17 residues. Germline CDR1 KGHSH, CDR2 LQKENI. The CDR3 region is CASSPRLGTGNNSPLHF. CDR3 coding DNA: TGTGCCAGCTCACCACGGCTCGGGACAGGAAATAATTCACCCCTCCACTTT.

The chain recombines TRBV9 with TRBJ1-1; 7 bases fit TRBD1. V lost 0 bases and J lost 1; bases outside the gene matches: 3. CDR1 and CDR2 from the germline V gene are SGDLS and YYNGEE. The CDR3 is 15 amino acids. CDR3 nucleotides: TGTGCCAGCAGCGTAGGAGGGGACAGGAACACTGAAGCTTTCTTT. As protein: CASSVGGDRNTEAFF.

The CDR3 nucleotides read TGTGCCAGTAGTGGAGAGGGTGGAAACACCATATATTTT. Amino acids: CASSGEGGNTIYF. The chain employs TRBV19 and TRBJ1-3, with D hard to call. The CDR3 is 13 residues long. Looked up from germline, CDR1 is LNHDA and CDR2 is SQIVND (reference sequence). V lost 5 bases to trimming and J lost 3 bases, with 8 bases between them.

CDR3 in DNA: TGTGCCACCAGCAGAGATAAAGCGGGAGCGGACAAAAACATTCAGTACTTC. Encoded protein: CATSRDKAGADKNIQYF. The gene calls are TRBV15 and TRBJ2-4, with 8 bases lining up with TRBD2. Trimming took 0 bases from V and 3 from J; bases not matched to a gene: 7. This CDR3 is 17 amino acids long. Germline CDR1 reads LNHNV; CDR2 reads YYDKDF (reference sequence).

This clone occurred once. V and J are TRBV24-1 and TRBJ2-5, with 10 bases that match TRBD1. Germline loops: CDR1 KGHDR, CDR2 SFDVKD. The length of the CDR3 is 16 residues. Trimming cost V 4 bases and J 4 bases; bases outside gene matches: 8. The CDR3, as DNA: TGTGCCACCAGTGACCCGGGACAGGGGCTCGGAGAGACCCAGTACTTC. Amino acid sequence: CATSDPGQGLGETQYF.

In its sample, this clone was seen a few times. The chain recombines TRBV11-1 with TRBJ1-2; 7 positions match TRBD1. CDR1 and CDR2 (germline): SGHAT, FQDESV (reference sequence). The CDR3 contains 15 residues. The V and J ends lost 4 bases and 0 bases, in that order; junction bases with no gene match: 5. CDR3 nucleotides: TGTGCCAGCAGCTCGAGGGACAGACCTAACTATGGCTACACCTTC. The encoded protein is CASSSRDRPNYGYTF. Variable domain in full (rest from reference TRBV11-1 and TRBJ1-2): EAEVAQSPRYKITEKSQAVAFWCDPISGHATLYWYRQILGQGPELLVQFQDESVVDDSQLPKDRFSAERLKGVDSTLKIQPAELGDSAMYLCASSSRDRPNYGYTFGSGTRLTVV.

V and J are TRBV6-1 and TRBJ2-1, with TRBD2 matching 7 bases. The CDR3 loop spans 15 amino acids. V gave up 0 bases and J gave up 6 bases; unmatched junction bases: 5. Germline V gene data show CDR1 as MNHNS and CDR2 as SASEGT. Here the CDR3 DNA reads TGTGCCAGCAGTGAAGCGGGACTATCGGGCAATGAGCAGTTCTTC. Translation gives CASSEAGLSGNEQFF.